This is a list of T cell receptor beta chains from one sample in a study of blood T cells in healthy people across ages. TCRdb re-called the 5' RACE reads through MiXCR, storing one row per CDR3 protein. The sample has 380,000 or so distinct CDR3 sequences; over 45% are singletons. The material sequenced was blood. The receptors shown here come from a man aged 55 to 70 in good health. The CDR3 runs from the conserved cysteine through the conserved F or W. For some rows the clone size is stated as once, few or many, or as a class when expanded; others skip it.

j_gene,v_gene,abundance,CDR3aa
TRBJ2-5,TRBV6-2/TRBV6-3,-,CASRAVAYGETQSF
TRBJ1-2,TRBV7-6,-,CASSQRGRVVNGYTF
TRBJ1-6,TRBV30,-,CALSGLGRILHF
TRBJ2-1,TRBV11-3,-,CASSITSGSGNEQFF
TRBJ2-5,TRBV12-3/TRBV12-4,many,CASSPPGVVQYF
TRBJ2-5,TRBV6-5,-,CASSYSVPRYQETQYF
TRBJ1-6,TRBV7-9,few,CASRVGDLTLHF
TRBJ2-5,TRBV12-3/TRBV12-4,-,CASSLDGAETQYF
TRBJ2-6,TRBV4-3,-,CASSHQRSGANVLTF
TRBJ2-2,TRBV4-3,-,CASSQESVGAEPPGELFF
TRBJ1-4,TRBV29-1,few,CSVTGTSVEKLFF
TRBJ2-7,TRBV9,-,CASSERDPGGVHEQYF
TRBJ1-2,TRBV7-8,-,CASSLARQSYGYTF
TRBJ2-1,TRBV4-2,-,CASSQALSAGGDNEQFF
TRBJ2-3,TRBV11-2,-,CASSQGGISTDTQYF
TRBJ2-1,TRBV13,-,CASSSSLTGGSYNEQFF
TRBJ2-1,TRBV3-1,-,CASSPKPAGVSYNEQFF
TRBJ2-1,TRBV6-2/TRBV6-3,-,CACSRQGFGEQFF
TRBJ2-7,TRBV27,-,CASSFGLAGIVSEQYF
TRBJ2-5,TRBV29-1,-,CSVPKTSGIGNEQYF
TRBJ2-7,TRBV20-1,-,CSARAGRASSYEQYF
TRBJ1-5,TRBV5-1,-,CASSIGTGNQPQHF
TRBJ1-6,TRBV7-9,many,CASSRSAGRTNSPLHF
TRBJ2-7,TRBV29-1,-,CSAKKASGAYEQYF
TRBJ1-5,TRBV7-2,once,CASSPRRDRISSNQPQHF
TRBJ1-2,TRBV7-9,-,CASSLPRDIPSYGYTF
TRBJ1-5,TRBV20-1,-,CSASEGRTVNQPQHF
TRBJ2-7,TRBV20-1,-,CSANSFWGQGIASYEQYF
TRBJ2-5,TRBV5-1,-,CASSLGLAGEGEQYF
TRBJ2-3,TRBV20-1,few,CSARNVGAGGPPDTQYF
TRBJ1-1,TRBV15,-,CATSMMTGNTEAFF
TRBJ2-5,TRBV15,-,CATSRDPQGVETQYF